Each of the 21 T cell receptor beta chains below was sequenced from the same sample in a study of blood T cell repertoires in COVID-19. Only in-frame clones appear in the TCRdb table, and some are missing; sequencing was by immunoSEQ multiplex PCR. This sample yields 150,000 to 200,000 clones, of which 60% to 80% are seen a single time; roughly 17% belongs to the top ten. Sequences were obtained from peripheral blood. The receptor set was obtained from a man in his 60s with active or convalescent COVID-19.

A remark on this clone: At one end the junction does not follow the germline gene, possibly because of a read error. The rearrangement uses TRBV19 and TRBJ2-3; TRBD1 or TRBD2 may be the D gene (6 bases each). There are 14 residues in the CDR3. The V gene's germline CDR1 is LNHDA and CDR2 SQIVND (reference sequence). The CDR3 here is CASRIGGRPDTQYF. CDR3 sequence (DNA): TGTGCCAGTAGAATAGGGGGGAGGCCAGATACGCAGTATTTT.

The rearrangement joins TRBV10-1 to TRBJ2-1, with 8 bases identical to TRBD2. Germline V gene sequence: CDR1 WNHNN, CDR2 SYGVQD (reference sequence). The junction had 21 bases not matched to a gene; V was cut back by 10 bases and J by 7 bases. The CDR3 covers 17 residues. CDR3 bases: TGCGCCACGTCTTGGAGTAGCGGGACCCGCTTGTGGAATGAGCAGTTCTTC. This sequence encodes CATSWSSGTRLWNEQFF.

The chain carries TRBV27 and TRBJ2-1; 9 nucleotides match TRBD2. The germline gives CDR1 MNHEY, CDR2 SMNVEV (reference sequence). The CDR3 sequence is 15 residues long. With 2 bases clipped from V and 3 bases from J, the junction kept 2 bases outside the gene matches. The CDR3: CASSLVAGVYNEQFF. In nucleotides, the CDR3 is TGTGCCAGCAGTTTAGTAGCGGGGGTCTACAATGAGCAGTTCTTC.

The CDR3 sequence: CASSQLQGMGGEAFF. The DNA for the CDR3 is TGTGCCAGCAGCCAGCTACAGGGGATGGGCGGTGAAGCTTTCTTT. The gene calls are TRBV14 and TRBJ1-1, with TRBD1 matching 7 bases. CDR3 size: 15 residues. Germline V gene lookup returns CDR1 SGHDN and CDR2 FVKESK. Trimming cost V 3 bases and J 7 bases; bases outside gene matches: 11.

The rearrangement uses TRBV6-5 and TRBJ1-3; D call uncertain. The length of the CDR3 is 15 residues. CDR1 MNHEY and CDR2 SVGAGI come from the germline V gene. V was pared by 5 bases and J by 2 bases, with 13 bases between. The CDR3 spells CASSIFRGAGNTIYF. CDR3 nucleotides: TGTGCCAGCAGTATCTTTCGAGGCGCTGGAAACACCATATATTTT.

V is TRBV2 and J is TRBJ2-1, with TRBD2 matching over 9 bases. The V segment lost 6 bases and the J segment 6 bases; nucleotides outside the gene matches: 15. Germline assignment: CDR1 SNHLY and CDR2 FYNNEI. The CDR3 sequence is 17 residues long. The CDR3 DNA reads TGTGCCAGCAGGAAGGGTCCGGCGGGAGGGCCGATCAATGAGCAGTTCTTC. Translating it yields CASRKGPAGGPINEQFF. Together with reference TRBV2 and TRBJ2-1, the CDR3 gives the full variable domain: EPEVTQTPSHQVTQMGQEVILRCVPISNHLYFYWYRQILGQKVEFLVSFYNNEISEKSEIFDDQFSVERPDGSNFTLKIRSTKLEDSAMYFCASRKGPAGGPINEQFFGPGTRLTVL.

J is TRBJ2-3 and V is TRBV5-1, with a weak D call TRBD2 (6 bases). This CDR3 is built from 15 residues. V dropped 0 bases and J dropped 1 base, with 9 bases sitting between them. CDR1 and CDR2 from the germline V gene are SGHRS and YFSETQ. The CDR3 is CASSLVGGGTDTQYF. The CDR3 DNA reads TGCGCCAGCAGCTTGGTTGGAGGGGGCACAGATACGCAGTATTTT.

The CDR3 loop reads CASSRGPSNQPQHF. The CDR3 coding sequence is TGTGCCAGCAGCAGGGGGCCTAGCAATCAGCCCCAGCATTTT. The rearrangement uses TRBV28 and TRBJ1-5, with 8 positions matching TRBD1. J gave up 0 bases and V 6 bases, and 1 base lay outside the gene matches. Germline V gene sequence: CDR1 MDHEN, CDR2 SYDVKM. The CDR3 covers 14 residues. Variable domain in full (rest from reference TRBV28 and TRBJ1-5): DVKVTQSSRYLVKRTGEKVFLECVQDMDHENMFWYRQDPGLGLRLIYFSYDVKMKEKGDIPEGYSVSREKKERFSLILESASTNQTSMYLCASSRGPSNQPQHFGDGTRLSIL.

The V call is TRBV18, the J call TRBJ2-7, with 9 bases fitting TRBD1. Germline CDR1 and CDR2: KGHSH and LQKENI. V dropped 5 bases and J dropped 1; count of bases not matched to a gene: 3. This CDR3 is built from 14 residues. Here the CDR3 reads CASSDGTGSYEQYF. The CDR3, as DNA: TGTGCCAGCTCAGACGGGACAGGGTCCTACGAGCAGTACTTC.

This sequence joins TRBV3-1 (or the pseudogene TRBV3-2) and TRBJ2-7, with TRBD2 matching 9 bases. The CDR3 totals 15 residues. Looked up from germline, CDR1 is LGHDT and CDR2 is YNNKEL (reference sequence). J was trimmed by 0 bases and V by 5 bases; bases with no gene match: 5. CDR3 nucleotides: TGTGCCAGCAGCTCTAGCGGGGCTTCCTCCTACGAGCAGTACTTC. Encoded protein: CASSSSGASSYEQYF.

The CDR3 region has the DNA TGCGCCAGCAGCTTGGCCGGGGGTAACTACAATGAGCAGTTCTTC. Translation gives CASSLAGGNYNEQFF. The chain links TRBV5-1 to TRBJ2-1, with D possibly matching TRBD2 (6 bases). Per germline, CDR1 SGHRS and CDR2 YFSETQ. The CDR3 has 15 residues. V was pared by 0 bases and J by 3 bases, with 10 bases between. Looking up the rest from reference TRBV5-1 and TRBJ2-1 gives the full variable domain: KAGVTQTPRYLIKTRGQQVTLSCSPISGHRSVSWYQQTPGQGLQFLFEYFSETQRNKGNFPGRFSGRQFSNSRSEMNVSTLELGDSALYLCASSLAGGNYNEQFFGPGTRLTVL.

The chain joins TRBV28 to TRBJ1-3, with TRBD1 matching over 7 bases. The junction had 2 bases not matched to a gene; V was cut back by 0 bases and J by 0 bases. Germline V gene lookup returns CDR1 MDHEN and CDR2 SYDVKM. The CDR3 is 16 residues long. As DNA, the CDR3 is TGTGCCAGCAGTTTATGGACAGGGAGCTCTGGAAACACCATATATTTT. Translation: CASSLWTGSSGNTIYF.

V and J are TRBV18 and TRBJ1-6; maybe TRBD1 (5 bases). V lost 1 base and J 7 bases, leaving 11 bases between the germline ends. Looked up from germline, CDR1 is KGHSH and CDR2 is LQKENI. This CDR3 has 15 amino acids. The DNA of the CDR3 is TGTGCCAGCTCACCACAAAGGGGTCAAAATTCACCCCTCCACTTT. This codes for CASSPQRGQNSPLHF.

V gene TRBV12-3 or TRBV12-4 combines with J gene TRBJ2-7, with TRBD2 as a possible D gene (6 bases). This CDR3 is built from 13 residues. V shed 0 bases and J shed 7 bases, with 10 bases lying between them. In DNA, the CDR3 is TGTGCCAGCAGTTTAGCGGGAGGAGGGGAGCAGTACTTC. The encoded protein is CASSLAGGGEQYF.

The rearrangement links TRBV7-2 to TRBJ2-3, with D possibly matching TRBD2 (7 bases). The CDR3 runs to 16 residues. With 5 bases removed from V and 3 bases from J, the gap between germline ends came to 18 bases. The V gene's germline CDR1 is SGHTA and CDR2 FQGNSA. The CDR3 protein is CASSARRGGRTDTQYF. CDR3 in DNA: TGTGCCAGCAGCGCTAGAAGGGGGGGCAGGACAGATACGCAGTATTTT.

CDR3 loop: CASSPPPRDQQFF. In nucleotides, the CDR3 is TGTGCCAGCAGCCCCCCCCCGAGGGATCAGCAGTTCTTC. V is TRBV6-5 and J is TRBJ2-1, with D perhaps TRBD2 (5 bases). This CDR3 spans 13 amino acids. The V gene lost 6 bases and the J gene lost 11 bases, with 17 bases spanning the gap. Per germline, CDR1 MNHEY and CDR2 SVGAGI.

The J gene is TRBJ2-1, the V gene TRBV7-2, with 8 bases identical to TRBD2. In germline, CDR1 is SGHTA, CDR2 FQGNSA. Trimming at V came to 1 base and at J to 6 bases, leaving 8 bases not matched to a gene. The CDR3 runs to 16 residues. The CDR3 nucleotides are TGTGCCAGCAGCTTAGTCGGGACTAGTAACGGCAATGAGCAGTTCTTC. Its translation is CASSLVGTSNGNEQFF. Based on the CDR3 plus reference TRBV7-2 and TRBJ2-1, the full variable domain is GAGVSQSPSNKVTEKGKDVELRCDPISGHTALYWYRQSLGQGLEFLIYFQGNSAPDKSGLPSDRFSAERTGGSVSTLTIQRTQQEDSAVYLCASSLVGTSNGNEQFFGPGTRLTVL.

The chain couples TRBV29-1 to TRBJ2-7, with TRBD1 as a possible D gene (7 bases). Germline V gene lookup returns CDR1 SQVTM and CDR2 ANQGSEA. The CDR3 is 15 residues long. V was trimmed by 4 bases and J by 6 bases, leaving 22 bases between them. CDR3 DNA: TGCAGCGTTGGCGTCGGAGACAGGGCGGGGCGCGAGCAGTACTTC. Translation: CSVGVGDRAGREQYF.

V usage is TRBV24-1 and J usage is TRBJ2-3; D unresolved. Germline CDR1 KGHDR, CDR2 SFDVKD. Trimming removed 0 bases at V and 0 bases at J, with 9 bases between. This CDR3 has 16 residues. Here the CDR3 reads CATSDLDFSSTDTQYF. CDR3 in DNA: TGTGCCACCAGTGATTTGGACTTTTCTAGCACAGATACGCAGTATTTT.

The J gene is TRBJ2-1, the V gene TRBV6-6; D gene unclear. This CDR3 spans 11 amino acids. Deletions cut 8 bases from V and 4 bases from J, with 6 bases between. CDR1 and CDR2 (germline): MNHNY, SVGAGI (reference sequence). CDR3 sequence: CASGPYNEQFF. In nucleotides, the CDR3 is TGTGCCAGCGGTCCGTACAATGAGCAGTTCTTC.

This rearrangement joins TRBV2 to TRBJ2-7; weak D call: TRBD1 (5 bases). CDR3 length equals 13 residues. Per the germline V gene, CDR1 is SNHLY and CDR2 is FYNNEI. Trimming shortened V by 5 bases and J by 2 bases, and 10 bases separated the two germline ends. The CDR3 loop is CASSRTSTYEQYF. As DNA, the CDR3 is TGTGCCAGCAGTCGGACATCTACCTACGAGCAGTACTTC.